The 11 T cell receptor beta chains presented below share a single source sample, sequenced in a study of blood T cell repertoires in COVID-19. The data were produced by immunoSEQ multiplex PCR, yet TCRdb's version contains in-frame clones alone and is incomplete. This table holds about 8,000 clones, more than 80% found once. The source material was peripheral blood. All receptors come from a human donor in a cohort sampled during active COVID-19.

The chain links TRBV7-8 to TRBJ2-1; 11 bases agree with TRBD2. CDR3 size: 20 residues. From germline, CDR1 is SGHVS and CDR2 FQNEAQ. Unmatched junction bases numbered 21, after V lost 5 bases and J lost 6 bases. CDR3 sequence: CASSPYPLLAGATPLNEQFF. The CDR3 DNA reads as TGTGCCAGCAGCCCCTACCCACTACTAGCGGGGGCGACCCCCCTCAATGAGCAGTTCTTC.

The chain joins TRBV18 to TRBJ2-2; D possibly corresponds to TRBD1 (5 bases). This CDR3 comprises 16 residues. V was trimmed by 2 bases and J by 1 base, leaving 11 bases between them. Germline loops: CDR1 KGHSH, CDR2 LQKENI. CDR3 amino acids: CASSPGQVLNTGELFF. CDR3 DNA: TGTGCCAGCTCACCAGGACAAGTCTTGAACACCGGGGAGCTGTTTTTT.

The chain recombines TRBV18 with TRBJ1-5; D is unclear. Germline assignment: CDR1 KGHSH and CDR2 LQKENI. Trimming cost V 4 bases and J 0 bases, with 13 bases left between them. The CDR3 covers 16 residues. The CDR3 region has the DNA TGTGCCAGCTCACGGGAGGGCCCACTTAGCAATCAGCCCCAGCATTTT. Its translation: CASSREGPLSNQPQHF.

The chain joins TRBV7-2 to TRBJ1-5; unclear D gene. Germline V gene sequence: CDR1 SGHTA, CDR2 FQGNSA. This CDR3 is built from 13 residues. With 5 bases removed from V and 1 base from J, the gap between germline ends came to 6 bases. CDR3: CASSPQSNQPQHF. CDR3 sequence (DNA): TGTGCCAGCAGCCCCCAGAGCAATCAGCCCCAGCATTTT.

This clone appeared a few times. The genes are TRBV7-6 and TRBJ2-3; TRBD2 matches at 7 bases. This CDR3 region has 18 residues. CDR1 is SGHVS and CDR2 is FNYEAQ in the germline V gene. With 5 bases clipped from V and 0 bases from J, the junction kept 14 bases outside the gene matches. The CDR3 sequence is CASSHLWGSGSSTDTQYF. The CDR3 DNA follows: TGTGCCAGCAGCCACCTCTGGGGTAGCGGGTCTAGCACAGATACGCAGTATTTT.

The chain carries TRBV30 and TRBJ1-5; the D is unclear. The CDR3 is made up of 13 amino acids. Germline CDR1 and CDR2: GTSNPN and SVGIG (reference sequence). V lost 3 bases, J lost 0 bases, and 6 bases lay in between. In DNA, the CDR3 is TGTGCCTGGAGCATAGATAGCAATCAGCCCCAGCATTTT. Amino acid sequence: CAWSIDSNQPQHF.

The genes are TRBV5-6 and TRBJ2-2; a possible D gene is TRBD2 (5 bases). Germline V gene sequence: CDR1 SGHDT, CDR2 YYEEEE. This CDR3 has 15 residues. V dropped 4 bases and J dropped 6 bases, with 16 bases sitting between them. CDR3 nucleotides: TGTGCCAGCAGCCGTCCCCGGGGTCCCCCCGGGGAGCTGTTTTTT. Encoded protein: CASSRPRGPPGELFF.

This chain uses TRBV7-2 with TRBJ2-1; 11 bases line up with TRBD1. V shed 0 bases, J shed 4 bases, and the junction held 2 bases outside the gene matches. There are 16 residues in the CDR3. Germline CDR1 reads SGHTA; CDR2 reads FQGNSA. The CDR3 reads CASSLAGTGGYNEQFF. The CDR3 DNA reads TGTGCCAGCAGCTTAGCGGGGACAGGGGGTTACAATGAGCAGTTCTTC.

This clone was observed a handful of times. The chain recombines TRBV10-1 with TRBJ1-6, with 8 nucleotides matching TRBD1. The CDR3 is 13 residues long. CDR1 WNHNN and CDR2 SYGVQD come from the germline V gene (reference sequence). Trimming at V came to 4 bases and at J to 7 bases, leaving 0 bases not matched to a gene. For the CDR3, the DNA is TGCGCCAGCAGTGGACAGGGGAATTCACCCCTCCACTTT. Amino acids: CASSGQGNSPLHF.

The V call is TRBV28, the J call TRBJ2-7; 7 bases align to TRBD1. The germline CDR1 and CDR2 sequences are MDHEN and SYDVKM. The CDR3 loop spans 13 amino acids. With V trimmed by 6 bases and J by 3 bases, 5 bases remained unmatched. The CDR3 loop reads CASSRDRFYEQYV. The DNA of the CDR3 is TGTGCCAGCAGCCGGGACAGATTCTACGAGCAGTACGTC.

The chain employs TRBV4-1 and TRBJ1-6; possibly TRBD1 for D (5 bases). Trimming stripped 1 base from V and 4 bases from J, with 14 bases between. The CDR3 totals 17 residues. Germline CDR1 is MGHRA and CDR2 is YSYEKL. The chain's CDR3 is CASSQAVSQGYNSPLHF. The CDR3 coding sequence is TGCGCCAGCAGCCAAGCCGTTAGTCAGGGATATAATTCACCCCTCCACTTT.